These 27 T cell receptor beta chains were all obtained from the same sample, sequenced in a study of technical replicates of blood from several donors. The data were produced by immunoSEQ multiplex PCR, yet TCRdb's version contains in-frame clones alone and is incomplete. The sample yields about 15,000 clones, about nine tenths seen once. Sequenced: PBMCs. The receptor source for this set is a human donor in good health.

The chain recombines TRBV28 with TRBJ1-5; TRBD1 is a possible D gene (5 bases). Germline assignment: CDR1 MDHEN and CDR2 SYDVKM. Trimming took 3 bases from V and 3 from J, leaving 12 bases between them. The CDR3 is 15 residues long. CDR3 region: CASSLDTAYNQPQHF. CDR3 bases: TGTGCCAGCAGTTTGGACACAGCATACAATCAGCCCCAGCATTTT.

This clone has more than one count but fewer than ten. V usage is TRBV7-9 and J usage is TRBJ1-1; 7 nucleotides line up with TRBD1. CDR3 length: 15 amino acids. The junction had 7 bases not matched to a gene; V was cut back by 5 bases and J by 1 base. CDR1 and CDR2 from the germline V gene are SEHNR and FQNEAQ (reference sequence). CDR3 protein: CASSPDRVRNTEAFF. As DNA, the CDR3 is TGTGCCAGCAGCCCAGACAGGGTCCGGAACACTGAAGCTTTCTTT.

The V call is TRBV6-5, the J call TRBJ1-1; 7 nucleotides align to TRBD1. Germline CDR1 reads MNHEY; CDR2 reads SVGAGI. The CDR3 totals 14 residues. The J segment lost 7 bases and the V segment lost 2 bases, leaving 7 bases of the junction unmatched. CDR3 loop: CASSYDRDYGEAFF. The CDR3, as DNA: TGTGCCAGCAGTTACGACAGGGATTACGGTGAAGCTTTCTTT.

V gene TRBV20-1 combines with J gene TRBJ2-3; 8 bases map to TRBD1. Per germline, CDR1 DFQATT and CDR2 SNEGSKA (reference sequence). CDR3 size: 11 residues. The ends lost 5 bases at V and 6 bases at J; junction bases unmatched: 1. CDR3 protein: CSADRGDTQYF. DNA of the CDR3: TGCAGTGCTGACAGGGGCGATACGCAGTATTTT.

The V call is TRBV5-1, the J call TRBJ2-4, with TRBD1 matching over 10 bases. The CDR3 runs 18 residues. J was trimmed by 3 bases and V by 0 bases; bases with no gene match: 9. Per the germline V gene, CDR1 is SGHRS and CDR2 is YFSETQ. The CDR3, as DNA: TGCGCCAGCAGCTTGGAAGTATCCGGACAGGGGGGCAAAAACATTCAGTACTTC. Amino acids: CASSLEVSGQGGKNIQYF.

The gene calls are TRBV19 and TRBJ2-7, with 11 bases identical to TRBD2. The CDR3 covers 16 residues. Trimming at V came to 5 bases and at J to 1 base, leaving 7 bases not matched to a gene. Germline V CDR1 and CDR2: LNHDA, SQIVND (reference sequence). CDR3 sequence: CASSAAGTSGSYEQYF. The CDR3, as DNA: TGTGCCAGTAGTGCGGCCGGGACTAGCGGTTCCTACGAGCAGTACTTC.

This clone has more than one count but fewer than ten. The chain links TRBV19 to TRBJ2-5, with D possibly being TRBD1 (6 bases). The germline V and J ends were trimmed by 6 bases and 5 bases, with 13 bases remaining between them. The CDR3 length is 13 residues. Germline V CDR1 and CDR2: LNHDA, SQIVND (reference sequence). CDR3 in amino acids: CASSLQGPETQYF. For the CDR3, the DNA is TGTGCCAGTAGCTTACAGGGTCCGGAGACCCAGTACTTC.

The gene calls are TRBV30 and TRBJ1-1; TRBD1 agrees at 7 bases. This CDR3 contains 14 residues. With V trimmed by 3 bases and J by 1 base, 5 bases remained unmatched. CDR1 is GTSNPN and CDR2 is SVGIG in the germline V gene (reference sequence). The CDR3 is CAWSPGQTNTEAFF. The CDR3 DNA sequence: TGTGCCTGGAGCCCGGGACAGACGAACACTGAAGCTTTCTTT.

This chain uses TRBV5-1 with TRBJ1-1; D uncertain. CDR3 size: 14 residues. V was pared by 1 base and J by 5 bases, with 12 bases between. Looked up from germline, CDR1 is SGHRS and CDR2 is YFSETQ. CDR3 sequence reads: CASSLFLEVTEAFF. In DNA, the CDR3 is TGCGCCAGCAGCTTGTTCTTAGAGGTGACTGAAGCTTTCTTT.

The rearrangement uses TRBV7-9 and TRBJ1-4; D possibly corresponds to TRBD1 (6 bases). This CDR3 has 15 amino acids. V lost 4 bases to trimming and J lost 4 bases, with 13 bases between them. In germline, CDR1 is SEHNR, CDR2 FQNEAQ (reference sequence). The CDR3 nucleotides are TGTGCCAGCAGCTATAACAGGGATCTTAATGAAAAACTGTTTTTT. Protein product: CASSYNRDLNEKLFF.

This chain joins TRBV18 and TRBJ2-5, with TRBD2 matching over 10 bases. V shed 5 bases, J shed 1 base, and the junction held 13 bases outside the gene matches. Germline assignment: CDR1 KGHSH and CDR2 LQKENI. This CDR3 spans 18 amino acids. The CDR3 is CASSAYASGRAIQETQYF. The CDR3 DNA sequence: TGTGCCAGCTCAGCCTACGCCAGCGGGAGGGCCATCCAAGAGACCCAGTACTTC. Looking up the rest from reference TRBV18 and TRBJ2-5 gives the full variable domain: NAGVMQNPRHLVRRRGQEARLRCSPMKGHSHVYWYRQLPEEGLKFMVYLQKENIIDESGMPKERFSAEFPKEGPSILRIQQVVRGDSAAYFCASSAYASGRAIQETQYFGPGTRLLVL.

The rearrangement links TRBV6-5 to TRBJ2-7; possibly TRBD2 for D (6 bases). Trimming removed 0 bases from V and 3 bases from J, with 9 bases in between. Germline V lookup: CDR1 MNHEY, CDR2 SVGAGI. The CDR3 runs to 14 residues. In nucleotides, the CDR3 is TGTGCCAGCAGTTACTCGACGGGGGTCTACGAGCAGTACTTC. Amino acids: CASSYSTGVYEQYF.

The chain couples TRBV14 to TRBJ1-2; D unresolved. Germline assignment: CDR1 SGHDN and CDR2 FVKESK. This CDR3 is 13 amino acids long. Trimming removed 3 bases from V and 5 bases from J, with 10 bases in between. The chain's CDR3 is CASSHLPGYGYTF. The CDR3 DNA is TGTGCCAGCAGCCATTTACCGGGGTATGGCTACACCTTC. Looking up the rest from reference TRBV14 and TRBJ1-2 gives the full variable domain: EAGVTQFPSHSVIEKGQTVTLRCDPISGHDNLYWYRRVMGKEIKFLLHFVKESKQDESGMPNNRFLAERTGGTYSTLKVQPAELEDSGVYFCASSHLPGYGYTFGSGTRLTVV.

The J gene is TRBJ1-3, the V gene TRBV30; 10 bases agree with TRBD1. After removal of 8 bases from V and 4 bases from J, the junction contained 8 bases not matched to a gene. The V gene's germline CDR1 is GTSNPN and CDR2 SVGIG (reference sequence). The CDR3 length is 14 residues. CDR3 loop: CALQDRGTGNTIYF. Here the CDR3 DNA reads TGTGCCCTCCAGGACAGGGGGACCGGAAACACCATATATTTT.

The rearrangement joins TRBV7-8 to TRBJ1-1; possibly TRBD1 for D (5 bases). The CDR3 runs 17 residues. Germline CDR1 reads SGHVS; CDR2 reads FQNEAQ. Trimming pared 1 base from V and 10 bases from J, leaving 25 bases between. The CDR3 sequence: CASSLGASVTAGPRAFF. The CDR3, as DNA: TGTGCCAGCAGCTTAGGGGCTAGCGTGACAGCGGGCCCTCGAGCTTTCTTT.

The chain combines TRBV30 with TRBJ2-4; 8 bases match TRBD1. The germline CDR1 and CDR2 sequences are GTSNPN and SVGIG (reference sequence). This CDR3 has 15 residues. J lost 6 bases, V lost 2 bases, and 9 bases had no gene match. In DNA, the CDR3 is TGTGCCTGGAGTCTCCCCGGGACAGGCTTAAACATTCAGTACTTC. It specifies CAWSLPGTGLNIQYF.

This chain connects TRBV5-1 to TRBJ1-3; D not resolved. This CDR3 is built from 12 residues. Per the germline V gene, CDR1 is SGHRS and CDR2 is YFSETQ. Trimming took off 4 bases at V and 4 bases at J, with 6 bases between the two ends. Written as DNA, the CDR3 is TGCGCCAGCAGCGGGGAGGGAAACACCATATATTTT. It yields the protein CASSGEGNTIYF.

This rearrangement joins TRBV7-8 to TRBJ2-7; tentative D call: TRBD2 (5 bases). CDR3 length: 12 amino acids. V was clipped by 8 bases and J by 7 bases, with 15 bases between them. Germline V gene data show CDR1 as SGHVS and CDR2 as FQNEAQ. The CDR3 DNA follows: TGTGCCAGCGGGAGTGAGAGTGTGGAGCAGTACTTC. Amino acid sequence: CASGSESVEQYF.

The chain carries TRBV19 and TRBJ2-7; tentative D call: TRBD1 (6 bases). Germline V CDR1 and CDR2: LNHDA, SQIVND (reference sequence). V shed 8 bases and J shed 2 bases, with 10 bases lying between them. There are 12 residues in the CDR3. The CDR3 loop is CASARGPYEQYF. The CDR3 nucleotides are TGTGCCAGTGCCAGGGGACCCTACGAGCAGTACTTC.

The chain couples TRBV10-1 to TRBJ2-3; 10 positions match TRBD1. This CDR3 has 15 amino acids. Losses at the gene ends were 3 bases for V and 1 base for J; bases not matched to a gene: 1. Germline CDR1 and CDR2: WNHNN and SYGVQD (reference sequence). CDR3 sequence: CASSDGTGGTDTQYF. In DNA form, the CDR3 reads TGCGCCAGCAGTGATGGGACAGGGGGCACAGATACGCAGTATTTT.

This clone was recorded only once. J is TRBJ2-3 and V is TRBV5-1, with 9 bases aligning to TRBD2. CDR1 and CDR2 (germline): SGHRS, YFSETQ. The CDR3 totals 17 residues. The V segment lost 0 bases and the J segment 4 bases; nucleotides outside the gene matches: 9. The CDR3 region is CASSLARGGALADTQYF. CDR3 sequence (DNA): TGCGCCAGCAGCTTGGCCCGCGGGGGGGCTCTGGCAGATACGCAGTATTTT.

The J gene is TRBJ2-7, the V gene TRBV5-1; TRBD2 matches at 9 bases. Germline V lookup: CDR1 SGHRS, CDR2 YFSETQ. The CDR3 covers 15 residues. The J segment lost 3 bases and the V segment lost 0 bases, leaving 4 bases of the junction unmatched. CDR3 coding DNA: TGCGCCAGCAGCTTGGTTCCTAGCGGGGTCTACGAGCAGTACTTC. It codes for CASSLVPSGVYEQYF.

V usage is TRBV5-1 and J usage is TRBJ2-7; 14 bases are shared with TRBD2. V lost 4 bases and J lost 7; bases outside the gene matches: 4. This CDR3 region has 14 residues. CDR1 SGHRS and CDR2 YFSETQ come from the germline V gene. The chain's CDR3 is CASSVGLAGAEQYF. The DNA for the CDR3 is TGCGCCAGCAGCGTGGGACTAGCGGGAGCTGAGCAGTACTTC. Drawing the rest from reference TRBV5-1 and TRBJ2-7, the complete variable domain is KAGVTQTPRYLIKTRGQQVTLSCSPISGHRSVSWYQQTPGQGLQFLFEYFSETQRNKGNFPGRFSGRQFSNSRSEMNVSTLELGDSALYLCASSVGLAGAEQYFGPGTRLTVT.

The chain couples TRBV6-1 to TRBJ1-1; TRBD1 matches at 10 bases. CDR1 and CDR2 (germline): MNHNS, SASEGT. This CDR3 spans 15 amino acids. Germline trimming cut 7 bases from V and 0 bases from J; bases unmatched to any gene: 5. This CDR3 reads CASIGQGGMNTEAFF. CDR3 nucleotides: TGTGCCAGCATTGGACAGGGGGGAATGAACACTGAAGCTTTCTTT.

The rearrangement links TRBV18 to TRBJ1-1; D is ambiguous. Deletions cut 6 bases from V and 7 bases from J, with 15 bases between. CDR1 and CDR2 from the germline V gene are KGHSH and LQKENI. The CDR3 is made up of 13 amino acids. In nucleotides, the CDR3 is TGTGCCAGCTCCAAAGACATTAGCGTTGAAGCTTTCTTT. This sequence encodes CASSKDISVEAFF.

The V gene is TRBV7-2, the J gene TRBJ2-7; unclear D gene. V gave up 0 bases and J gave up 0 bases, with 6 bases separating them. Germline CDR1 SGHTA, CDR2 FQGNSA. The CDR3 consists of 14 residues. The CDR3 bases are TGTGCCAGCAGCTTAGCGCGCACCTCCTACGAGCAGTACTTC. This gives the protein CASSLARTSYEQYF. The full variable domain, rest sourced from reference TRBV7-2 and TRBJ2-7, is GAGVSQSPSNKVTEKGKDVELRCDPISGHTALYWYRQSLGQGLEFLIYFQGNSAPDKSGLPSDRFSAERTGGSVSTLTIQRTQQEDSAVYLCASSLARTSYEQYFGPGTRLTVT.

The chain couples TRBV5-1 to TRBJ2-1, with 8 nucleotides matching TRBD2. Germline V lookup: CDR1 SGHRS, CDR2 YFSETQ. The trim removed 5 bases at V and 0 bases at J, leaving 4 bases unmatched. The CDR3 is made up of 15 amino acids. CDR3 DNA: TGCGCCAGCAGTATAAGCGGGAGCTCCTACAATGAGCAGTTCTTC. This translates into CASSISGSSYNEQFF.